The rows below give T cell receptor beta chains drawn from one sample of a study of cytomegalovirus exposure and HLA in healthy donors. Method: immunoSEQ multiplex PCR; TCRdb's copy keeps in-frame clones and lacks some. In the table there are approximately 160,000 clones, approximately 62% of which are singletons. The sample consisted of PBMCs. The receptors stem from a man aged 50 to 60 in good health and CMV-seronegative. Both conserved end residues are part of each CDR3. A D gene is named only where the DNA matches it firmly. Only part of the rows carry a size: once, few, many, or a class if the clone is expanded.

TRBV19	TRBJ2-1	TRBD2	.	TGTGCCAGTAGGGTCGGGGGGGGTTACAATGAGCAGTTCTTC	CASRVGGGYNEQFF
TRBV5-6	TRBJ1-2	TRBD1	.	TGTGCCAGCAGCTTGGCGGGACAGGGCCCGGGTAACTATGGCTACACCTTC	CASSLAGQGPGNYGYTF
TRBV11-2	TRBJ2-7	.	.	TGTGCCAGCAGCTTCCCAGGGGCTAGCGGAACCTACGAGCAGTACTTC	CASSFPGASGTYEQYF
TRBV7-9	TRBJ2-7	TRBD1	few	TGTGCCAGCAGCTTTCTGAGGGACAGAGCCTACGAGCAGTACTTC	CASSFLRDRAYEQYF
TRBV25-1	TRBJ2-7	TRBD1	.	TGTGCCAGCAGGGAGAGACAGGGGAGCGAGCAGTACTTC	CASRERQGSEQYF
TRBV6-6	TRBJ2-1	TRBD1	few	TGTGCCAGCAGGGAACAGGGGGTCCTACCCCCTAATGAGCAGTTCTTC	CASREQGVLPPNEQFF
TRBV25-1	TRBJ1-4	.	.	TGTGCCAGCAGTGCGGTCCTACGGGGGGCAGTAGAAAAACTGTTTTTT	CASSAVLRGAVEKLFF
TRBV29-1	TRBJ2-3	.	.	TGCAGCGAAGAAGCGGGCACAGATACGCAGTATTTT	CSEEAGTDTQYF
TRBV25-1	TRBJ1-1	.	few	TGTGCCAGCAAGGAGGGGTTGAACACTGAAGCTTTCTTT	CASKEGLNTEAFF
TRBV6-5	TRBJ2-7	TRBD2	few	TGTGCCAGCAGCAAACGGACTAGCGGGGGACGCGAGCAGTACTTC	CASSKRTSGGREQYF